This record covers a single TCR beta chain. Its specificity is unknown. The data were obtained in a study of beta chain features in type 1 diabetes. Study-level findings and limits: TCRB CDR3s were moderately but significantly shorter in Type 1 diabetes patients in all four CD4+ subsets.

Every bit of the isolated RNA underwent reverse transcription, so sequencing read expressed TCRB transcripts. Data came from immunoSEQ multiplex PCR; TCRdb stores just in-frame clones and leaves some out. The table has some 290,000 clones, 20% to 25% seen once. This receptor was obtained from a woman aged 25 to 39 with type 1 diabetes. Sample: naive CD4+ T cells from blood.

The chain's CDR3 is CASSLTVTGETGYTF. CDR3 nucleotides: TGTGCCAGCAGCTTAACAGTTACAGGGGAGACTGGCTACACCTTC. This rearrangement joins TRBV7-3 to TRBJ1-2, with 7 positions matching TRBD1. From germline, CDR1 is SGHTA and CDR2 FQGTGA. The ends lost 0 bases at V and 7 bases at J; junction bases unmatched: 8. CDR3 length: 15 residues.